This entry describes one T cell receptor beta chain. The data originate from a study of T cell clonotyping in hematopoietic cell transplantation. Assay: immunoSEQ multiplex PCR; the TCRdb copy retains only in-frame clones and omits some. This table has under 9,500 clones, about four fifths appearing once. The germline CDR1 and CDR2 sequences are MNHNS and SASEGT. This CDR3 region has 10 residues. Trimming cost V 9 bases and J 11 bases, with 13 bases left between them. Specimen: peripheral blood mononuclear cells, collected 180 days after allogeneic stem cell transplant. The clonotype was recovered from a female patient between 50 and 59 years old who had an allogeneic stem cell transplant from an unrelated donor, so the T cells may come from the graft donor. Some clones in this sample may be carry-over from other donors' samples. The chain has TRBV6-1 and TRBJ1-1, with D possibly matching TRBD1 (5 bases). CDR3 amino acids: CASGPGIAFF. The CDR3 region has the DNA TGTGCCAGTGGGCCAGGGATCGCTTTCTTT.